A selection of T cell receptor beta chains follows, all from one sample in a study of blood T cell repertoires in COVID-19. Using immunoSEQ multiplex PCR, the repertoire was profiled, and TCRdb retains in-frame clones only, with some absent. The profile shows around 230,000 clones, about 90% of them singletons. The sequencing input was PBMCs or T cells enriched from blood (not recorded which). The receptors derive from a woman aged 25-40 years with acute COVID-19. Each CDR3 is given with its conserved first and last residue. Rows may omit the clone size; those that give it use once, few, many or a size class.

clone size	V gene	J gene	CDR3 protein
.	TRBV30	TRBJ2-5	CAWSGTSGVRETQYF
.	TRBV9	TRBJ2-5	CASSSSSGGASQETQYF
once	TRBV29-1	TRBJ2-5	CSVEGLAGGPGTQYF
.	TRBV5-1	TRBJ1-1	CASSLAGTPDEAFF
.	TRBV3-1/TRBV3-2	TRBJ2-1	CASSQGRFEQFF
.	TRBV29-1	TRBJ2-5	CSVRTGGVETQYF
.	TRBV25-1	TRBJ2-5	CASSVAAGEETQYF
.	TRBV10-3	TRBJ2-3	CAISEGGSTDTQYF
.	TRBV19	TRBJ1-4	CASRQGMVEKLFF
.	TRBV7-9	TRBJ2-7	CASSLGTSGGRPPTKQYF
.	TRBV7-3	TRBJ1-1	CASSFGSNTEAFF
.	TRBV11-3	TRBJ2-7	CASSLERGSYEQYF
.	TRBV20-1	TRBJ2-1	CSASLRRQGRFYNEQFF
.	TRBV18	TRBJ2-1	CASSPLGQSPHNEQFF
once	TRBV14	TRBJ1-4	CASSQTGFNEKLFF
.	TRBV18	TRBJ1-2	CASSLDGSYGYTF
.	TRBV5-4	TRBJ2-3	CASSLGQPPVADTQYF
.	TRBV11-2	TRBJ1-6	CASSLEHRQGGSPLHF
.	TRBV20-1	TRBJ2-3	CSASASGITDTQYF
.	TRBV27	TRBJ2-2	CASSTGPGGATGELFF
.	TRBV6-4	TRBJ2-2	CASSSSGATGELFF
.	TRBV4-2	TRBJ2-2	CASSHPLGLLSNTGELFF
.	TRBV7-8	TRBJ1-4	CASSSPPGHLNEKLFF
once	TRBV27	TRBJ1-2	CASSSHDRLMDPYGYTF
.	TRBV5-1	TRBJ2-7	CASAGTSGGASYEQYF
.	TRBV15	TRBJ2-7	CATSTNRARVKEIYEQYF
once	TRBV9	TRBJ2-2	CASRGGAITGELFF
.	TRBV7-8	TRBJ1-2	CASSARTANYGYTF
.	TRBV6-1	TRBJ2-5	CASSEAPGGIGETQYF
.	TRBV11-2	TRBJ2-2	CASSYGTGVTGELFF